The text below deals with one T cell receptor beta chain. Its antigen is undetermined. The source of the sample is a study of shared clonotypes between healthy human individuals. General study results and limits: Estimated richness values were generally larger in naive subsets than in memory subsets.

Sequencing used immunoSEQ multiplex PCR; TCRdb keeps in-frame clones, though not all of them. The sample lists approximately 1.5 million clones, 95% to 99% occurring once. V was trimmed by 7 bases and J by 2 bases, leaving 14 bases between them. CDR3 size: 14 residues. CDR1 is SNHLY, CDR2 FYNNEI, per germline. The chain recombines TRBV2 with TRBJ2-5; D ambiguous. The TCR was taken from a young man in good health. The sample consisted of naive CD4+ T cells sorted from blood. Subset noted: CD45RA+ positively selected. The CDR3 here is CASKVATYQETQYF. The DNA for the CDR3 is TGTGCCAGCAAAGTGGCAACTTATCAAGAGACCCAGTACTTC.